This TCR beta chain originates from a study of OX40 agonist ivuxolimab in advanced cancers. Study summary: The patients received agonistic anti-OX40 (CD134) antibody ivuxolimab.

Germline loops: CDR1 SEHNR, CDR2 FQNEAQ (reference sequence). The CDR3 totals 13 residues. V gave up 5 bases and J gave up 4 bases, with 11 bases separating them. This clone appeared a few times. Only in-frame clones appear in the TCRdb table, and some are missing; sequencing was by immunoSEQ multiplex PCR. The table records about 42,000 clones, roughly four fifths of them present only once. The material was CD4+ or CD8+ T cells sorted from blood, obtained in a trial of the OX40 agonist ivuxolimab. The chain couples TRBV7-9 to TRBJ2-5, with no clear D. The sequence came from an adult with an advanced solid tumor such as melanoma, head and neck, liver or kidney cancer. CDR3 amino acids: CASSLGPSETQYF. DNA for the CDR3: TGTGCCAGCAGCCTCGGCCCTTCAGAGACCCAGTACTTC. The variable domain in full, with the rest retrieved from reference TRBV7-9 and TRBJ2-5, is DTGVSQNPRHKITKRGQNVTFRCDPISEHNRLYWYRQTLGQGPEFLTYFQNEAQLEKSRLLSDRFSAERPKGSFSTLEIQRTEQGDSAMYLCASSLGPSETQYFGPGTRLLVL.